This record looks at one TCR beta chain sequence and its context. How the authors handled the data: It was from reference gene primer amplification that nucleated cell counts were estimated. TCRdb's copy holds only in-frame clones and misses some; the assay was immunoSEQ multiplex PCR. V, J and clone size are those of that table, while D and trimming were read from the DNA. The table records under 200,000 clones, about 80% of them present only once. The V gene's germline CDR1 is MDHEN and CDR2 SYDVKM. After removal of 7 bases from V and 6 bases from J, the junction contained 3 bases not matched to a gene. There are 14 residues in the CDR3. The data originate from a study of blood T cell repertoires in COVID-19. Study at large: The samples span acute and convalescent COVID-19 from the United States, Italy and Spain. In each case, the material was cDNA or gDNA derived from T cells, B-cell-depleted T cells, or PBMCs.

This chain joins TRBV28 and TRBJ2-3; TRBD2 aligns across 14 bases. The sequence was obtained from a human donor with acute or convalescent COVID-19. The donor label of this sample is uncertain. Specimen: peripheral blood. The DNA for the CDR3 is TGTGCCAGCACGACTAGCGGGAGGGCGGATACGCAGTATTTT. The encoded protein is CASTTSGRADTQYF. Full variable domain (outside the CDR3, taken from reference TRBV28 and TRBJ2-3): DVKVTQSSRYLVKRTGEKVFLECVQDMDHENMFWYRQDPGLGLRLIYFSYDVKMKEKGDIPEGYSVSREKKERFSLILESASTNQTSMYLCASTTSGRADTQYFGPGTRLTVL.